This T cell receptor (beta chain) was identified in a study of T cell repertoires in cytomegalovirus infection (dated 2019 in TCRdb). About the study as a whole: The peptide stimulations were aimed at well-studied HLA-B-restricted epitopes as well as recently identified HLA-C-restricted CMV epitopes, whose presentation resists viral immunomodulation. Because public TCR beta signatures pointed to carriage of CMV infection together with the matching HLA type, the HLA type of each donor mattered for the analysis.

The cysteine opens and the phenylalanine closes a CDR3 of 16 amino acids. Only the CDR3 part of the read is kept: 48 bases, read in frame from the first base. Between the V and J ends, shortened by 5 bases and 3 bases respectively, the junction contains 20 bases. Sequencing took place on an Illumina HiSeq 1500. TCRdb reran the public reads through fastp at Q25 and MiXCR, keeping productive beta chains. Every entry covers one CDR3 protein and lists the most common genes and DNA from its rows. The sample table holds roughly 800,000 distinct CDR3 sequences, of which 25% to 35% were seen once. Roughly 13% of the sample comes from the top ten. The treatment or condition label, as the study defines it: in vitro stimulation with specific CMV peptide epitopes to enrich CMV-specific T cells. What the authors observed across the whole study: The ex vivo response was dominated by HLA-C-restricted CMV-specific TCR beta clonotypes, which also provided the single most frequent clonotype in two of eight donors. Cumulative frequency of public TCR beta family members discriminated carriers of CMV infection plus the relevant HLA type in this cohort and an independent approximately 370-donor cohort.

This clonotype was seen a few times. Its target antigen remains unknown. Base qualities are not at hand, and no much larger clone is one base apart. The TCR was taken from a human donor in good health (CMV status not recorded). Some clones in this sample may be carry-over from other donors' samples. Here the sequenced sample was cultured CD8+ T cells from PBMCs, taken from culture after CMV antigen stimulation. The chain joins TRBV12-3 or TRBV12-4 to TRBJ2-7; a tentative D call is TRBD1 (6 bases match). The CDR3 corresponds to CASSGWDDRGGYEQYF. The sequence in DNA is TGTGCCAGCAGTGGGTGGGATGACAGAGGGGGCTACGAGCAGTACTTC.